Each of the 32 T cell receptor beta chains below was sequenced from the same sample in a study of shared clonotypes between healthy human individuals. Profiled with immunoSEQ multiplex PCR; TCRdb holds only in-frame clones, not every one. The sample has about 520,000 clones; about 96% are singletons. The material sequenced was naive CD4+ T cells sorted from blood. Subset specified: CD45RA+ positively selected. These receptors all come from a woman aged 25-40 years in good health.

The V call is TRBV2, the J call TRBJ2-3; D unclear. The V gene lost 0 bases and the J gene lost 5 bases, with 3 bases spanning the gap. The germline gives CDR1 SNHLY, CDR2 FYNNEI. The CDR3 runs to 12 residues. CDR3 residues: CASSEAGDTQYF. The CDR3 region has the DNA TGTGCCAGCAGTGAAGCAGGAGATACGCAGTATTTT. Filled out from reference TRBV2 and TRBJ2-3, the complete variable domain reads EPEVTQTPSHQVTQMGQEVILRCVPISNHLYFYWYRQILGQKVEFLVSFYNNEISEKSEIFDDQFSVERPDGSNFTLKIRSTKLEDSAMYFCASSEAGDTQYFGPGTRLTVL.

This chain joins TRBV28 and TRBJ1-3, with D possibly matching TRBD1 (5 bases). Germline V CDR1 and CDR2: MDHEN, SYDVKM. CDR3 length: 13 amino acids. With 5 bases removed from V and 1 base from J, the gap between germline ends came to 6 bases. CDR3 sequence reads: CASSGGSGNTIYF. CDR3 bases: TGTGCCAGCAGTGGGGGGTCTGGAAACACCATATATTTT.

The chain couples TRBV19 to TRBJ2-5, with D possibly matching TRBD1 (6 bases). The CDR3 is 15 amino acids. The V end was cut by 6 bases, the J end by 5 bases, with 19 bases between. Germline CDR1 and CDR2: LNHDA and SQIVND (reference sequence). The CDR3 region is CASSTRNRERETQYF. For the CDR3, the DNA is TGTGCCAGTAGCACCCGGAACAGGGAGAGGGAGACCCAGTACTTC.

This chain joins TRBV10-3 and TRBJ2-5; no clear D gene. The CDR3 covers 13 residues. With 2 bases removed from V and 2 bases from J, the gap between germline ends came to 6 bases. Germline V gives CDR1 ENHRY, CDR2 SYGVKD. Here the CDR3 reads CAISERQQETQYF. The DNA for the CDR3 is TGTGCCATCAGTGAGAGGCAGCAAGAGACCCAGTACTTC.

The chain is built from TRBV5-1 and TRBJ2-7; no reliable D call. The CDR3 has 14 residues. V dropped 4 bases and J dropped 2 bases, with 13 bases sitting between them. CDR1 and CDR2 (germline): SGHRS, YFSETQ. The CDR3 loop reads CASSPSASTYEQYF. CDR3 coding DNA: TGCGCCAGCAGCCCGTCTGCCAGCACCTACGAGCAGTACTTC. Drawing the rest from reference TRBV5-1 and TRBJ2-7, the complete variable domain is KAGVTQTPRYLIKTRGQQVTLSCSPISGHRSVSWYQQTPGQGLQFLFEYFSETQRNKGNFPGRFSGRQFSNSRSEMNVSTLELGDSALYLCASSPSASTYEQYFGPGTRLTVT.

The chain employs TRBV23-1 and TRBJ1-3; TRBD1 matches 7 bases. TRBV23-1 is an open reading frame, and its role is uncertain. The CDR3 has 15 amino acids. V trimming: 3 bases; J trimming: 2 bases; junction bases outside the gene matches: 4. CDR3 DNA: TGCGCCAGCAGTCAGCGCCAGGGGGCTGGAAACACCATATATTTT. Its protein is CASSQRQGAGNTIYF.

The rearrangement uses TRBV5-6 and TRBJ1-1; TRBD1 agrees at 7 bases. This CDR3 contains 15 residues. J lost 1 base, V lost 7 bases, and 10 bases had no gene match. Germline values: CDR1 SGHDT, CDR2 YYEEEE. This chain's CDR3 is CASSVGDRPNTEAFF. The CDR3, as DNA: TGTGCCAGCTCCGTAGGGGACAGACCGAACACTGAAGCTTTCTTT. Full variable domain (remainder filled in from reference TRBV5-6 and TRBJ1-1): DAGVTQSPTHLIKTRGQQVTLRCSPKSGHDTVSWYQQALGQGPQFIFQYYEEEERQRGNFPDRFSGHQFPNYSSELNVNALLLGDSALYLCASSVGDRPNTEAFFGQGTRLTVV.

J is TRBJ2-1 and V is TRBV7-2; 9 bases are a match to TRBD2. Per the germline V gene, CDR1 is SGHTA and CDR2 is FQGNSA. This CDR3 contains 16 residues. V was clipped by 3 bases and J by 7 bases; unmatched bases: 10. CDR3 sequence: CASSFSSGTGQNEQFF. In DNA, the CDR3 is TGTGCCAGCAGCTTTTCTAGCGGGACGGGACAGAATGAGCAGTTCTTC.

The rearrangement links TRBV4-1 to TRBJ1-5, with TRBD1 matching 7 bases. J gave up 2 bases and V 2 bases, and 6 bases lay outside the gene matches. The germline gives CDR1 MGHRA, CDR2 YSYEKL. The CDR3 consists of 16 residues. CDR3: CASSQPTGNRNQPQHF. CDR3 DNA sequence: TGCGCCAGCAGCCAACCGACAGGGAATCGCAATCAGCCCCAGCATTTT.

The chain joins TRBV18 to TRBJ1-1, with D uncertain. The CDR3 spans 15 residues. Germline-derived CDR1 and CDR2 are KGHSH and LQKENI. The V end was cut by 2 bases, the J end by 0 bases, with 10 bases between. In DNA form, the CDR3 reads TGTGCCAGCTCACCAGTTGAGCTAATGAACACTGAAGCTTTCTTT. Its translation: CASSPVELMNTEAFF.

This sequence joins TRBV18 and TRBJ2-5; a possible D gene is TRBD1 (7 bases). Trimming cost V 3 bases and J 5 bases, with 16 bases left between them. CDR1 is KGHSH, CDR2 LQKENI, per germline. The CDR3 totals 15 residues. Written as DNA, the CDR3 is TGTGCCAGCTCACCTGAGATGACAGGGAGGGAGACCCAGTACTTC. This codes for CASSPEMTGRETQYF. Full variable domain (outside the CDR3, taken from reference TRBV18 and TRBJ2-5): NAGVMQNPRHLVRRRGQEARLRCSPMKGHSHVYWYRQLPEEGLKFMVYLQKENIIDESGMPKERFSAEFPKEGPSILRIQQVVRGDSAAYFCASSPEMTGRETQYFGPGTRLLVL.

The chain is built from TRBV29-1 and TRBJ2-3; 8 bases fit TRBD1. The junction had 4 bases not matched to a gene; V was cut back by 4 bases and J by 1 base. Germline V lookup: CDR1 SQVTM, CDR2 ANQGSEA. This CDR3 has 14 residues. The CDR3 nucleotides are TGCAGCGTTGGCCAGGGGGCAGGCACAGATACGCAGTATTTT. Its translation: CSVGQGAGTDTQYF.

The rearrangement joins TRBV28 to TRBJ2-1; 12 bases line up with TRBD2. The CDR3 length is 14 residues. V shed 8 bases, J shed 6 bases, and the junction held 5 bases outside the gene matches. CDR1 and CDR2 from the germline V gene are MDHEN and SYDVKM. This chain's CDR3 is CASWGLAGLNEQFF. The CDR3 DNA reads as TGTGCCAGCTGGGGACTAGCGGGTCTCAATGAGCAGTTCTTC.

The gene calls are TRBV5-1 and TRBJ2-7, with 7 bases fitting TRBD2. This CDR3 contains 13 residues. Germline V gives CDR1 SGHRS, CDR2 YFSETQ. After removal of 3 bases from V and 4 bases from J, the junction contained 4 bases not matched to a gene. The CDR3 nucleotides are TGCGCCAGCAGCTGGGGGGGAAATTACGAGCAGTACTTC. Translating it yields CASSWGGNYEQYF.

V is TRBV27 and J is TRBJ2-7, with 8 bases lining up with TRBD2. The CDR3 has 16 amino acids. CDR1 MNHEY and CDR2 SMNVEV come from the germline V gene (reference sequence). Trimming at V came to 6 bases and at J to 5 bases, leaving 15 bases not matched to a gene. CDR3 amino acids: CASSFSGLDLGHEQYF. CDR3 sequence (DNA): TGTGCCAGCAGCTTTTCGGGACTAGATTTGGGCCACGAGCAGTACTTC.

CDR3 protein: CASKLALNTGELFF. CDR3 nucleotide sequence: TGTGCCAGCAAACTAGCGCTGAACACCGGGGAGCTGTTTTTT. The rearrangement uses TRBV19 and TRBJ2-2, with 7 bases lining up with TRBD2. In germline, CDR1 is LNHDA, CDR2 SQIVND (reference sequence). This CDR3 contains 14 residues. V gave up 9 bases and J gave up 1 base; unmatched junction bases: 5. The whole variable domain, filled in from reference TRBV19 and TRBJ2-2, reads DGGITQSPKYLFRKEGQNVTLSCEQNLNHDAMYWYRQDPGQGLRLIYYSQIVNDFQKGDIAEGYSVSREKKESFPLTVTSAQKNPTAFYLCASKLALNTGELFFGEGSRLTVL.

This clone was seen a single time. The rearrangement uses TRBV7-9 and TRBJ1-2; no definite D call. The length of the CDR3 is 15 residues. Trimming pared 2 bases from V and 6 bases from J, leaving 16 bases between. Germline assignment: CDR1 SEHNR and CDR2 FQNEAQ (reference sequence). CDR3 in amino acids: CASSLLRVAANGYTF. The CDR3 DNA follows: TGTGCCAGCAGCTTACTTAGGGTCGCAGCTAATGGCTACACCTTC.

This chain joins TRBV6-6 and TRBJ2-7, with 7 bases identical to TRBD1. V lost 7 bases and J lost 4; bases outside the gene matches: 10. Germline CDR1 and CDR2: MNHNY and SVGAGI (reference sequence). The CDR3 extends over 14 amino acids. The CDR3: CASMRGQNLYEQYF. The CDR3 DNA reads TGTGCCAGCATGAGGGGACAGAACTTATACGAGCAGTACTTC.

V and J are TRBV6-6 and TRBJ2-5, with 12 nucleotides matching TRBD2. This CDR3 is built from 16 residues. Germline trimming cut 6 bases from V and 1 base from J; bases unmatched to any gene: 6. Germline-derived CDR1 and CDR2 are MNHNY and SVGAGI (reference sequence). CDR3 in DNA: TGTGCCAGCAGGCGCCGACTAGCGGGGGTCCAAGAGACCCAGTACTTC. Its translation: CASRRRLAGVQETQYF.

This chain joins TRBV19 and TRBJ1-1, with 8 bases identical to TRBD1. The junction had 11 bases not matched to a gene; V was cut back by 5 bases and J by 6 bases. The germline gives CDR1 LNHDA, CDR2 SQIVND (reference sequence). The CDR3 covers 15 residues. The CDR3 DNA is TGTGCCAGTAGTTGGTCAGGGGGCCGGGGCGCTGAAGCTTTCTTT. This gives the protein CASSWSGGRGAEAFF.

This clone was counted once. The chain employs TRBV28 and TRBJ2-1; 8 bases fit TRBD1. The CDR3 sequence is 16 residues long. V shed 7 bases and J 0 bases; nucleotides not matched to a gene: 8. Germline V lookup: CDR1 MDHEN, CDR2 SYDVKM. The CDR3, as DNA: TGTGCCAGCAAGTCGGGACAGGCCATCTCCTACAATGAGCAGTTCTTC. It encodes CASKSGQAISYNEQFF.

CDR3 region: CASRRQGSDTQYF. The DNA for the CDR3 is TGTGCCAGCAGGAGGCAGGGTTCAGATACGCAGTATTTT. The V and J genes are TRBV6-1 and TRBJ2-3; maybe TRBD1 (5 bases). The CDR3 spans 13 residues. Looked up from germline, CDR1 is MNHNS and CDR2 is SASEGT. Trimming took off 6 bases at V and 4 bases at J, with 11 bases between the two ends.

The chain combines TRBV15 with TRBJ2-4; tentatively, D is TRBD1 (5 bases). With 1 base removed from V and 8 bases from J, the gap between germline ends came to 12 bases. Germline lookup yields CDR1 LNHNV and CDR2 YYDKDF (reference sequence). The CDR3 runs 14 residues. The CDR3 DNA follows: TGTGCCACCAGCAGAGTTGGGGCTGCAGACATTCAGTACTTC. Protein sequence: CATSRVGAADIQYF. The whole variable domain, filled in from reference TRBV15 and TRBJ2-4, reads DAMVIQNPRYQVTQFGKPVTLSCSQTLNHNVMYWYQQKSSQAPKLLFHYYDKDFNNEADTPDNFQSRRPNTSFCFLDIRSPGLGDTAMYLCATSRVGAADIQYFGAGTRLSVL.

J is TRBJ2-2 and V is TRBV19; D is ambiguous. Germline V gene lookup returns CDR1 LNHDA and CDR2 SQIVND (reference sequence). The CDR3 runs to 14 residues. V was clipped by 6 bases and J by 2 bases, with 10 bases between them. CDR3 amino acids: CASRSSVNTGELFF. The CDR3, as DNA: TGTGCCAGTAGATCGAGCGTCAACACCGGGGAGCTGTTTTTT.

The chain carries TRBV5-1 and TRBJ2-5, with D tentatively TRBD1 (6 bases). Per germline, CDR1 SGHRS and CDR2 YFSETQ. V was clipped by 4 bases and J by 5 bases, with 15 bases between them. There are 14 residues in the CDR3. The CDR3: CASSEKTGSETQYF. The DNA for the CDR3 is TGCGCCAGCAGCGAAAAAACAGGGTCGGAGACCCAGTACTTC.

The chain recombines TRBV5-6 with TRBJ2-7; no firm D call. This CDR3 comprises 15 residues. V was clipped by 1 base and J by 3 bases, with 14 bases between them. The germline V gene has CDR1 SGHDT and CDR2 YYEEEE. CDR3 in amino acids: CASSLLEGIGYEQYF. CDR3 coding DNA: TGTGCCAGCAGCTTGTTGGAAGGGATCGGCTACGAGCAGTACTTC.

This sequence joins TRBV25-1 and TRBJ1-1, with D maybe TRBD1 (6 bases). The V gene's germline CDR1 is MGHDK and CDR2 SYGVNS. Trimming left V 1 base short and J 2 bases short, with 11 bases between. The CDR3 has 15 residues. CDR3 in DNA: TGTGCCAGCAGTGAATCTAAGACAGGTAACACTGAAGCTTTCTTT. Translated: CASSESKTGNTEAFF.

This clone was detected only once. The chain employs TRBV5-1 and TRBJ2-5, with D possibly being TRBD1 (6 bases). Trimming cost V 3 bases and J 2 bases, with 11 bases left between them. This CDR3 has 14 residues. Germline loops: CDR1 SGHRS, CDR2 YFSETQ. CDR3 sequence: CASSWTERQETQYF. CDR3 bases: TGCGCCAGCAGCTGGACAGAAAGGCAAGAGACCCAGTACTTC.

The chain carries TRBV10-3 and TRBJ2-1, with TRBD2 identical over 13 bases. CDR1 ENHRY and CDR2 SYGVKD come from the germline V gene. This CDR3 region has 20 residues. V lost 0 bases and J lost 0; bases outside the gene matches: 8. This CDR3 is CAISESGTSGIGSSYNEQFF. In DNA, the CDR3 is TGTGCCATCAGTGAGTCCGGGACTAGCGGGATTGGAAGCTCCTACAATGAGCAGTTCTTC.

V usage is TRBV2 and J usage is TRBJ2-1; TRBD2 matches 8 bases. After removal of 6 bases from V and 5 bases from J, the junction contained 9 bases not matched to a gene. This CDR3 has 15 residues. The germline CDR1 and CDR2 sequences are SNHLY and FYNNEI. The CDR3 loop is CASSAAGALDNEQFF. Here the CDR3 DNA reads TGTGCCAGCAGCGCAGCGGGAGCCCTTGACAATGAGCAGTTCTTC.

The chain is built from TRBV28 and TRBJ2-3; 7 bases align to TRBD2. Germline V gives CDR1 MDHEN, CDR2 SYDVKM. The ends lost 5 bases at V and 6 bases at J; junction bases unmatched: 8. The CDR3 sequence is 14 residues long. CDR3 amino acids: CASSETLLADTQYF. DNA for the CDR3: TGTGCCAGCAGTGAAACCTTACTAGCGGATACGCAGTATTTT.

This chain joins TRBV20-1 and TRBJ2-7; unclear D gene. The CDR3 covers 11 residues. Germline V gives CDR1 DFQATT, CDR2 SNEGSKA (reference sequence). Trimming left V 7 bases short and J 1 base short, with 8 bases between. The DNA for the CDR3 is TGCAGTGGTGGCTCGTCCTACGAGCAGTACTTC. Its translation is CSGGSSYEQYF.